This paragraph covers one TCR beta chain sequence. There are 14 residues in the CDR3. V lost 2 bases, J lost 2 bases, and 11 bases lay in between. Germline CDR1 reads SGHRS; CDR2 reads YFSETQ. These data belong to a study of blood T cell repertoires in COVID-19. The wider study: Both acute and convalescent COVID-19 samples were obtained from the United States, Italy and Spain. Nucleic acid was either cDNA or gDNA, and it came from T cells, B-cell-depleted T cells, or PBMCs.

In the source study's methods: Amplification of reference gene primers was used by the study to estimate nucleated cell counts. The table came from immunoSEQ multiplex PCR; TCRdb's copy has only in-frame clones and leaves some out. Clone size and the V and J calls come from that table; the DNA yielded D and trimming. Of over 450,000 clones detected, about 88% appear once; the ten largest clones hold roughly 0.84%. Patients of the Seattle cohort, enrolled during active infection, were followed longitudinally. V usage is TRBV5-1 and J usage is TRBJ2-7; weak D call: TRBD1 (6 bases). The clonotype originates from a man between 18 and 35 years old with COVID-19, enrolled during active disease. Sequenced: peripheral blood. CDR3 DNA: TGCGCCAGCAGCTTACAGGGATCCACCTACGAGCAGTACTTC. Encoded protein: CASSLQGSTYEQYF.